This T cell receptor (beta chain) was sequenced in a study of naive and memory T cell subsets. The CDR3 is 15 residues long. Trimming stripped 3 bases from V and 2 bases from J, with 12 bases between. CDR1 and CDR2 (germline): LNHNV, YYDKDF (reference sequence). This clonotype showed up just a few times. The antigen is undetermined. General observations from the study: Naive repertoires, especially CD8, held a few larger clonotypes, possibly memory cells re-expressing CD45RA.

Both TRBC1 and TRBC2 were covered by a beta constant-region primer of two equimolar oligonucleotides. Nested alpha and beta constant-region primers with the SP2 primer drove four PCR rounds on ligated cDNA. A single record per CDR3 protein comes from TCRdb applying MiXCR to the UMI-ligation and nested PCR reads. The repertoire has over 130,000 distinct CDR3 sequences, under 25% of them found once; the top ten carry around 0.63%. The rearrangement uses TRBV15 and TRBJ2-3, with D perhaps given as TRBD1 or TRBD2 (5 bases each). This receptor was identified in a human donor in good health. The sequenced sample was naive CD8+ T cells from blood. CDR3 bases: TGTGCCACCAGCAGCCGGGACGGAGACACAGATACGCAGTATTTT. Translated, it gives CATSSRDGDTDTQYF.